Shown below are 5 T cell receptor beta chains from a single sample sequenced in a study of T cells in Graves' hyperthyroidism and ophthalmopathy. The CDR3 regions of TCR beta were amplified from RNA transcripts. The primer set for the first-round RT-PCR of the TCR CDR3 was HTBI. TCRdb analysed the multiplex PCR reads with MiXCR anew, one entry per CDR3 protein. The data hold 200,000 to 300,000 distinct CDR3 sequences, with 15% to 20% observed a single time. Source material: blood. These receptors originate from a young woman with Graves' ophthalmopathy.

Ten or more counts support this clonotype. A single base separates this from a much larger clone, so it may be a read error. The chain is built from TRBV11-2 and TRBJ1-1, with TRBD1 as a possible D gene (6 bases). Germline V gives CDR1 SGHAT, CDR2 FQNNGV. The CDR3 contains 11 residues. With 5 bases removed from V and 11 bases from J, the gap between germline ends came to 12 bases. The CDR3 region has the DNA TGTGCCAGCAGCCAGGGGCCCACTGCTTTCTTT. Translated: CASSQGPTAFF.

This clonotype was counted at least ten times. The chain links TRBV20-1 to TRBJ2-5, with 9 bases that match TRBD2. Trimming took 2 bases from V and 3 from J; bases not matched to a gene: 4. In germline, CDR1 is DFQATT, CDR2 SNEGSKA (reference sequence). This CDR3 is 14 amino acids long. The chain's CDR3 is CSARLAGTEETQYF. The CDR3 region has the DNA TGCAGTGCTAGACTAGCGGGGACGGAAGAGACCCAGTACTTC.

In its sample, this clonotype was seen many times. The chain is built from TRBV6-1 and TRBJ2-7, with TRBD1 matching 8 bases. V lost 6 bases, J lost 6 bases, and 10 bases stayed unmatched. The CDR3 runs to 14 residues. Germline CDR1 and CDR2: MNHNS and SASEGT. As DNA, the CDR3 is TGTGCCAGCAGGCTTGGACAGGGCGGGGCCGAGCAGTACTTC. It encodes CASRLGQGGAEQYF.

The sample holds many counts of this clonotype. The V gene is TRBV7-2, the J gene TRBJ2-7; 9 nucleotides line up with TRBD1. This CDR3 comprises 15 residues. CDR1 is SGHTA and CDR2 is FQGNSA in the germline V gene. J lost 1 base, V lost 4 bases, and 5 bases had no gene match. The CDR3 nucleotides read TGTGCCAGCAGCTCCCCGGACAGGGGTTCCTACGAGCAGTACTTC. Its translation: CASSSPDRGSYEQYF.

This clonotype was recorded at least ten times. The rearrangement joins TRBV20-1 to TRBJ2-3; 8 bases are a match to TRBD2. The germline CDR1 and CDR2 sequences are DFQATT and SNEGSKA (reference sequence). The CDR3 has 13 residues. J gave up 4 bases and V 6 bases, and 6 bases lay outside the gene matches. The CDR3 coding sequence is TGCAGTGCCAGACTAGCGCCCCCAGATACGCAGTATTTT. Translation gives CSARLAPPDTQYF.